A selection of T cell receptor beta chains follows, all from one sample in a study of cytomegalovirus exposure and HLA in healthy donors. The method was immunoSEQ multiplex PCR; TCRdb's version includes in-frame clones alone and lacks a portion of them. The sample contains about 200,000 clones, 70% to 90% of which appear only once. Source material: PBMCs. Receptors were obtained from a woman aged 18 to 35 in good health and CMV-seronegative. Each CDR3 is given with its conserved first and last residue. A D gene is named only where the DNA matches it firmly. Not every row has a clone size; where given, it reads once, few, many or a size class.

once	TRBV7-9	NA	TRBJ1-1	TGTGCCAGCAGCCTACCCGGAGGGCCAGCTTTCTTT	CASSLPGGPAFF
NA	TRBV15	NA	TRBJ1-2	TGTGCCACCAGCAGAGATTTGGTCGGGGGCATCTATGGCTACACCTTC	CATSRDLVGGIYGYTF
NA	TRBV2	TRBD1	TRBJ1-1	TGTGCCAGCAGTGAAGCTTTAGGGACAGGGGGTACTGAAGCTTTCTTT	CASSEALGTGGTEAFF
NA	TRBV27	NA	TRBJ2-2	TGTGCCAGCGCGATACGCCTAGGGACCACCGGGGAGCTGTTTTTT	CASAIRLGTTGELFF
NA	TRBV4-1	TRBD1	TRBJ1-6	TGCGCCAGCAGCCAAGTAGGGGGGGACAGGGGGCGAAATTCACCCCTCCACTTT	CASSQVGGDRGRNSPLHF
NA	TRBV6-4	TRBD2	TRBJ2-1	TGTGCCAGCAGTTTTCGTCTAGCGGGAGCGGACAATGAGCAGTTCTTC	CASSFRLAGADNEQFF
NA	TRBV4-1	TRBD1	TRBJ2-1	TGCGCCAGCAGCCCATTCGGACAGGGGACCTACAATGAGCAGTTCTTC	CASSPFGQGTYNEQFF
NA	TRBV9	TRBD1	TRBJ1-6	TGTGCCAGCAGCCCCCGATTAGGGACAGGAAATTCACCCCTCCACTTT	CASSPRLGTGNSPLHF
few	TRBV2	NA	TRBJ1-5	TGTGCCAGCAGTGGGACGCAGGATTACAATCAGCCCCAGCATTTT	CASSGTQDYNQPQHF
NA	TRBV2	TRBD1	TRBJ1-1	TGTGCCAGCAGTGAGGGGGGGGACAGTGAGGGCACTGAAGCTTTCTTT	CASSEGGDSEGTEAFF
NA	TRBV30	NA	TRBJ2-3	TGTGCCTGGAGTGTAGACCTCCGAGATACGCAGTATTTT	CAWSVDLRDTQYF
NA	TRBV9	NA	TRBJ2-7	TGTGCCAGCAGTTACTCCTGGCAGGGTGTCCACGAGCAGTACTTC	CASSYSWQGVHEQYF
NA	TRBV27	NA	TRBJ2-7	TGTGCCAGCAGTTCCTATAGAAAAGACGGACCCTACGAGCAGTACTTC	CASSSYRKDGPYEQYF